A selection of T cell receptor beta chains follows, all from one sample in a study of cytomegalovirus exposure and HLA in healthy donors. This table comes from immunoSEQ multiplex PCR, and its TCRdb copy is limited to in-frame clones, with some not included. Seen here are 120,000 or so clones, roughly 90% observed once, and the top ten hold 2% to 2.5%. Source material: PBMCs. Receptors were obtained from a young woman in good health and CMV-seronegative. Both conserved end residues are part of each CDR3. Size is omitted from some rows. Given values are once, few, many or a class for expanded clones.

v_call: TRBV11-3
clone_size: -
j_call: TRBJ2-5
cdr3_aa: CASSFGTGGRETQYF

v_call: TRBV28
clone_size: -
j_call: TRBJ2-2
cdr3_aa: CASSSPGARLAGAGELFF

v_call: TRBV30
clone_size: -
j_call: TRBJ1-1
cdr3_aa: CALLGGHGDTEAFF

v_call: TRBV28
clone_size: few
j_call: TRBJ1-5
cdr3_aa: CASSLVAQPQHF

v_call: TRBV2
clone_size: -
j_call: TRBJ2-7
cdr3_aa: CASSEGSGRSEQYF

v_call: TRBV6-1
clone_size: -
j_call: TRBJ1-5
cdr3_aa: CASSERQHLGQPQHF

v_call: TRBV20-1
clone_size: -
j_call: TRBJ2-1
cdr3_aa: CSRGEGEQFF

v_call: TRBV4-1
clone_size: -
j_call: TRBJ1-5
cdr3_aa: CASSPKPGGPVQPQHF

v_call: TRBV6-4
clone_size: -
j_call: TRBJ1-1
cdr3_aa: CASSDGRGTEAFF

v_call: TRBV6-1
clone_size: -
j_call: TRBJ2-5
cdr3_aa: CASSDGAGNQETQYF

v_call: TRBV11-3
clone_size: -
j_call: TRBJ2-1
cdr3_aa: CASSTRGGSAYNEQFF

v_call: TRBV7-6
clone_size: -
j_call: TRBJ2-3
cdr3_aa: CASSLGTSGTDTQYF

v_call: TRBV4-1
clone_size: -
j_call: TRBJ2-1
cdr3_aa: CASSQDPTSGRSYNEQFF

v_call: TRBV7-9
clone_size: -
j_call: TRBJ1-1
cdr3_aa: CASSFPAGDDTEAFF

v_call: TRBV10-3
clone_size: -
j_call: TRBJ2-5
cdr3_aa: CASQGDGETQYF

v_call: TRBV5-1
clone_size: -
j_call: TRBJ2-2
cdr3_aa: CASSLYGTGGYTANTGELFF

v_call: TRBV2
clone_size: -
j_call: TRBJ1-4
cdr3_aa: CASSPTDEKLFF

v_call: TRBV5-4
clone_size: -
j_call: TRBJ2-2
cdr3_aa: CASSLGLALNTGELFF

v_call: TRBV29-1
clone_size: -
j_call: TRBJ1-1
cdr3_aa: CSVEGSGQGITEAFF

v_call: TRBV11-3
clone_size: -
j_call: TRBJ2-7
cdr3_aa: CASSPSLRVYEQYF

v_call: TRBV19
clone_size: -
j_call: TRBJ2-7
cdr3_aa: CASRNNRAGFAPSEQYF

v_call: TRBV2
clone_size: -
j_call: TRBJ2-1
cdr3_aa: CASTGTSGSNEQFF

v_call: TRBV5-1
clone_size: -
j_call: TRBJ2-3
cdr3_aa: CASSPRQTSTDTQYF

v_call: TRBV7-2
clone_size: -
j_call: TRBJ2-2
cdr3_aa: CASSSYTGELFF

v_call: TRBV2
clone_size: -
j_call: TRBJ2-3
cdr3_aa: CASQTGVADTQYF

v_call: TRBV6-6
clone_size: -
j_call: TRBJ1-5
cdr3_aa: CASSATHNQPQHF

v_call: TRBV19
clone_size: -
j_call: TRBJ2-3
cdr3_aa: CASSRQLSTDTQYF

v_call: TRBV6-5
clone_size: -
j_call: TRBJ1-1
cdr3_aa: CASSTLQGNTEAFF

v_call: TRBV2
clone_size: -
j_call: TRBJ2-3
cdr3_aa: CASGKLVFDTQYF

v_call: TRBV5-5
clone_size: -
j_call: TRBJ2-2
cdr3_aa: CASRPGNTGELFF

v_call: TRBV18
clone_size: -
j_call: TRBJ2-1
cdr3_aa: CASSLTSGRYNEQFF

v_call: TRBV27
clone_size: -
j_call: TRBJ2-1
cdr3_aa: CASSLTLPVYNEQFF

v_call: TRBV27
clone_size: -
j_call: TRBJ2-3
cdr3_aa: CATTNRGGLPLRTDTQYF

v_call: TRBV9
clone_size: -
j_call: TRBJ1-1
cdr3_aa: CASSVATRGYTEAFF

v_call: TRBV21-1
clone_size: -
j_call: TRBJ1-5
cdr3_aa: CASSKATGFNQPQHF

v_call: TRBV6-1
clone_size: -
j_call: TRBJ2-5
cdr3_aa: CASSSPISGGETQYF

v_call: TRBV6-6
clone_size: -
j_call: TRBJ1-1
cdr3_aa: CASSWGPGRGQGEAFF

v_call: TRBV6-5
clone_size: few
j_call: TRBJ1-5
cdr3_aa: CASSYRGGSNQPQHF

v_call: TRBV15
clone_size: once
j_call: TRBJ2-3
cdr3_aa: CATSRGDLSGTDTQYF

v_call: TRBV5-1
clone_size: -
j_call: TRBJ1-2
cdr3_aa: CASSFLTGGTNYGYTF

v_call: TRBV7-2
clone_size: -
j_call: TRBJ2-3
cdr3_aa: CASSLGTYRSDTQYF

v_call: TRBV27
clone_size: -
j_call: TRBJ1-5
cdr3_aa: CASSPYSNQPQHF

v_call: TRBV19
clone_size: -
j_call: TRBJ2-2
cdr3_aa: CASSMISGGNTGELFF

v_call: TRBV6-5
clone_size: -
j_call: TRBJ1-2
cdr3_aa: CASTRTGADGYTF

v_call: TRBV19
clone_size: once
j_call: TRBJ1-5
cdr3_aa: CASTSQGQGAQPQHF

v_call: TRBV5-4
clone_size: once
j_call: TRBJ2-1
cdr3_aa: CASRWGTGESNEQFF

v_call: TRBV7-3
clone_size: once
j_call: TRBJ2-7
cdr3_aa: CASSLTAAAPYEQYF

v_call: TRBV7-9
clone_size: -
j_call: TRBJ2-2
cdr3_aa: CASSLDGGTGELFF

v_call: TRBV5-1
clone_size: -
j_call: TRBJ2-7
cdr3_aa: CASRREGAYEQYF

v_call: TRBV5-1
clone_size: -
j_call: TRBJ1-1
cdr3_aa: CASSLAGKNTEAFF

v_call: TRBV6-6
clone_size: -
j_call: TRBJ2-7
cdr3_aa: CASTNMGLPDYEQYF

v_call: TRBV5-1
clone_size: -
j_call: TRBJ2-7
cdr3_aa: CASSRGLAGPEQYF

v_call: TRBV9
clone_size: -
j_call: TRBJ2-1
cdr3_aa: CASSVKGLTRNSYNEQFF